Each of the 5 T cell receptor beta chains below was sequenced from the same sample in a study of Graves' ophthalmopathy and Graves' hyperthyroidism. RNA served as the template for amplifying TCR beta CDR3 regions. First-round RT-PCR employed HTBI primers, with a second-round multiplex PCR after it. TCRdb recomputed calls from the multiplex PCR reads with MiXCR, one row per CDR3 protein. In the table there are around 600,000 distinct CDR3 sequences, 35% to 50% of which are singletons. The sample consisted of peripheral blood. The receptor source for this set is an adult man with Graves' ophthalmopathy.

This clonotype occurred many times. The genes are TRBV29-1 and TRBJ1-1; 8 bases line up with TRBD1. This CDR3 comprises 14 residues. Germline V lookup: CDR1 SQVTM, CDR2 ANQGSEA. V shed 0 bases and J 4 bases; nucleotides not matched to a gene: 4. This CDR3 is CSVEERQGPTEAFF. For the CDR3, the DNA is TGCAGCGTTGAAGAGAGACAGGGGCCCACTGAAGCTTTCTTT.

The chain links TRBV3-1 to TRBJ1-3; D not certain. The CDR3 runs to 14 residues. CDR1 and CDR2 from the germline V gene are LGHDT and YNNKEL (reference sequence). V shed 4 bases and J shed 2 bases, with 9 bases lying between them. The CDR3 DNA reads as TGTGCCAGCAGCCCCTCGGAGACTGGAAACACCATATATTTT. Amino acid sequence: CASSPSETGNTIYF.

The chain uses TRBV10-3 and TRBJ1-5, with no clear D. This CDR3 comprises 14 residues. Germline V gene sequence: CDR1 ENHRY, CDR2 SYGVKD. V lost 3 bases, J lost 4 bases, and 10 bases lay in between. CDR3 sequence (DNA): TGTGCCATCAGTGACCGAGACACAAATCAGCCCCAGCATTTT. It yields the protein CAISDRDTNQPQHF.

This clonotype was counted many times. The rearrangement links TRBV6-6 to TRBJ2-6; D is perhaps TRBD1 (6 bases). V gave up 0 bases and J gave up 9 bases, with 9 bases separating them. CDR3 length equals 14 residues. Germline V gene sequence: CDR1 MNHNY, CDR2 SVGAGI (reference sequence). The DNA for the CDR3 is TGTGCCAGCAGTTACTCGACAGGTGTCAACGTCCTGACTTTC. Translation gives CASSYSTGVNVLTF.

This clonotype was picked up many times. The J gene is TRBJ1-6, the V gene TRBV7-2; a weak D match, TRBD1 (5 bases). The length of the CDR3 is 13 residues. Germline V gene lookup returns CDR1 SGHTA and CDR2 FQGNSA. Trimming shortened V by 5 bases and J by 10 bases, and 12 bases separated the two germline ends. The CDR3 region has the DNA TGTGCCAGCAGCGCCGGGACCCGGTCACCCCTCCACTTT. Translating gives CASSAGTRSPLHF.